The source of this T cell receptor (beta chain) is a study of T cell changes during pregnancy in multiple sclerosis. Clones were sequenced by immunoSEQ multiplex PCR, and TCRdb holds only the in-frame ones, with some missing. The sample carries just over 50,000 clones, around 93% recorded once. The CDR3 totals 21 residues. The starting material was CD4+ T cells from peripheral blood mononuclear cells, obtained after pregnancy. The chain is built from TRBV21-1 and TRBJ2-2; TRBD2, the table's D call, was not compared with the DNA. TRBV21-1 is a pseudogene segment. The receptor was derived from a female donor with multiple sclerosis, enrolled in a pregnancy study. CDR3 amino acids: CASTSPRPSGCPTSNTGELFF. The CDR3 DNA reads TGTGCCAGCACCTCACCCCGGCCTAGCGGGTGTCCAACTTCGAACACCGGGGAGCTGTTTTTT.